Sequencing of this T cell receptor (beta chain) was carried out in a study of blood T cell repertoires in COVID-19. Study-wide background: Samples taken during acute and convalescent COVID-19 were collected in the United States, Italy and Spain. The cDNA or gDNA used as material had been derived from T cells, B-cell-depleted T cells, or PBMCs.

Trimming shortened V by 5 bases and J by 2 bases, and 16 bases separated the two germline ends. CDR1 is KGHDR, CDR2 SFDVKD, per germline. The CDR3 runs 16 residues. As processed by the authors: Reference gene primer amplification gave estimated nucleated cell counts. Using immunoSEQ multiplex PCR, the repertoire was profiled, and TCRdb retains in-frame clones only, with some absent. For V, J and clone size, that table is used; D and trimming come from the DNA. This sample has about 200,000 clones, with around 81% found just once. The TCR sequence derives from a woman in her sixties or seventies with acute or convalescent COVID-19. This chain links TRBV24-1 with TRBJ2-3; possible D gene TRBD2, 5 bases. Material for sequencing was peripheral blood. The DNA of the CDR3 is TGTGCCACCAGTGTTGTGGGGAGAGGTTACACAGATACGCAGTATTTT. It encodes CATSVVGRGYTDTQYF.